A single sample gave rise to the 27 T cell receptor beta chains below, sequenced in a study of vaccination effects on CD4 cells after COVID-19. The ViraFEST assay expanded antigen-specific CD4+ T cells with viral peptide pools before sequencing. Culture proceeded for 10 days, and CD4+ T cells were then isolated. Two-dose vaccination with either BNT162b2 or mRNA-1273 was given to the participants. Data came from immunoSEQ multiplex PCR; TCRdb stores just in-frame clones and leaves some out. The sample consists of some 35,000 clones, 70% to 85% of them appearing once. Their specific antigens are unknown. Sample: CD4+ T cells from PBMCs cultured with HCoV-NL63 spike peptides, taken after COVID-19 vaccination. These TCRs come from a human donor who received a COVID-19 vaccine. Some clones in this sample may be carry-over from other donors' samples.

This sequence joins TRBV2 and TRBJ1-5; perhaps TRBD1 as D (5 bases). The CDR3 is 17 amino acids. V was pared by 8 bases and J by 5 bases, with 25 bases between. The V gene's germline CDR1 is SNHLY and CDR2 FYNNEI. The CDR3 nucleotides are TGTGCCAGCGGAGGTCCCCCGGGACTTGGGGGGGATCAGCCCCAGCATTTT. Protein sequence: CASGGPPGLGGDQPQHF.

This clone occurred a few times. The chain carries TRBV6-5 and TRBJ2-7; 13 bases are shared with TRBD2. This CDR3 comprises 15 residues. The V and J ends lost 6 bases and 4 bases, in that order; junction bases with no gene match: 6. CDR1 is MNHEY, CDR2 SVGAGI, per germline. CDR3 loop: CASSKGTSGDYEQYV. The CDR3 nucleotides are TGTGCCAGCAGCAAAGGGACTAGCGGGGATTACGAGCAGTACGTC.

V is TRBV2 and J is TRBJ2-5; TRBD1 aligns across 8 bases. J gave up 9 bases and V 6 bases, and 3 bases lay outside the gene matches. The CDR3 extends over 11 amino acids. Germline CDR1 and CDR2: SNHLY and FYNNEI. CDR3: CASRRTGPQYF. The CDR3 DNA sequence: TGTGCCAGCAGGCGGACAGGGCCCCAGTACTTC. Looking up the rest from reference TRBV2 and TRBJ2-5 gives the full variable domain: EPEVTQTPSHQVTQMGQEVILRCVPISNHLYFYWYRQILGQKVEFLVSFYNNEISEKSEIFDDQFSVERPDGSNFTLKIRSTKLEDSAMYFCASRRTGPQYFGPGTRLLVL.

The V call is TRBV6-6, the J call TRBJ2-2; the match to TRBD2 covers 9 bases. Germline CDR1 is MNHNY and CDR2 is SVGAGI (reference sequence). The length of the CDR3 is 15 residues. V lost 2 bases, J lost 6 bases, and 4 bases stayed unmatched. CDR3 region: CASSYKSSGAGELFF. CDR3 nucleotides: TGTGCCAGCAGTTACAAGTCTAGCGGGGCCGGGGAGCTGTTTTTT.

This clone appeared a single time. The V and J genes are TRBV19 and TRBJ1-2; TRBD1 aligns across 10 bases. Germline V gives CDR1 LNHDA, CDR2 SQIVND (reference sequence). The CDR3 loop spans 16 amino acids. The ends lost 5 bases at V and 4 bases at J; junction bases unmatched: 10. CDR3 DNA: TGTGCCAGTAGTTCTCCCGGGACAGGGGCTCTCTATGGCTACACCTTC. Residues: CASSSPGTGALYGYTF.

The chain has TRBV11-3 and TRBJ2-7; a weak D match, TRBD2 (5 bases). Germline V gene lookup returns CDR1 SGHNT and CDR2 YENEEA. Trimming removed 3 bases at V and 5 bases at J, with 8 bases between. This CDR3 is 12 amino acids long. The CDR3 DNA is TGTGCCAGCAGCTTTTCGAGGGACGAGCAGTACGTC. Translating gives CASSFSRDEQYV.

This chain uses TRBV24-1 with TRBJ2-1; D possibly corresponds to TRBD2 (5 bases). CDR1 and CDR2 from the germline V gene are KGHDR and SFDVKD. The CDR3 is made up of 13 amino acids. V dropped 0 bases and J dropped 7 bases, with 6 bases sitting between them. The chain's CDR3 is CATSDLTGNEQFF. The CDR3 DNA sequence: TGTGCCACCAGTGATTTGACGGGAAATGAGCAGTTCTTC.

The CDR3 region is CASSPQGGGTEAFF. The CDR3 bases are TGCGCCAGCAGCCCACAGGGGGGCGGCACTGAAGCTTTCTTT. The chain links TRBV5-1 to TRBJ1-1; TRBD1 agrees at 8 bases. There are 14 residues in the CDR3. From germline, CDR1 is SGHRS and CDR2 YFSETQ. V gave up 4 bases and J gave up 4 bases; unmatched junction bases: 6. The complete variable domain, with remaining parts taken from reference TRBV5-1 and TRBJ1-1, reads KAGVTQTPRYLIKTRGQQVTLSCSPISGHRSVSWYQQTPGQGLQFLFEYFSETQRNKGNFPGRFSGRQFSNSRSEMNVSTLELGDSALYLCASSPQGGGTEAFFGQGTRLTVV.

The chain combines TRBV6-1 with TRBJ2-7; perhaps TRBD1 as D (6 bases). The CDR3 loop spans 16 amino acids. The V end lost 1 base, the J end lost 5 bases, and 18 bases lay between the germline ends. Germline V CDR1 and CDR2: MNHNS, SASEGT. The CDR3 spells CASSEGYGQGHNEQYV. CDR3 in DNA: TGTGCCAGCAGTGAAGGTTATGGTCAGGGGCACAACGAGCAGTACGTC.

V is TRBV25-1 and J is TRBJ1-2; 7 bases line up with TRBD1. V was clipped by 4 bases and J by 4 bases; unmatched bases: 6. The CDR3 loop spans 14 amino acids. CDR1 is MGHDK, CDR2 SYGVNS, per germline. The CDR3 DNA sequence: TGTGCCAGCAGTGGAAGGGGGCAGGGCTATGGCTACACCTTC. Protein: CASSGRGQGYGYTF.

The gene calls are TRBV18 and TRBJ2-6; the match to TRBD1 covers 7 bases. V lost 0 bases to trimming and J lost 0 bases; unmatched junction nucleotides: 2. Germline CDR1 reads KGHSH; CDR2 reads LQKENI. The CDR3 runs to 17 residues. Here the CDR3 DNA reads TGTGCCAGCTCACCACCAGGGGGCACCTCTGGGGCCAACGTCCTGACTTTC. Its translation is CASSPPGGTSGANVLTF.

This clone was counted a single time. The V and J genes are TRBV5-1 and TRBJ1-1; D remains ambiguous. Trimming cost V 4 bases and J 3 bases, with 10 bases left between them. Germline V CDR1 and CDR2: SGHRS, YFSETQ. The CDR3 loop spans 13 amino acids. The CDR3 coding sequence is TGCGCCAGCAGCGGCGCCGCCTACACTGAAGCTTTCTTT. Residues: CASSGAAYTEAFF.

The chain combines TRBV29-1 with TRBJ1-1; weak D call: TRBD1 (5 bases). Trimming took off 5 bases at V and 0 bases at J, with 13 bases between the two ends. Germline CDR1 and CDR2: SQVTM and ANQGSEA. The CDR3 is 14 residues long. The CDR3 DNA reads TGCAGCGTTTCTTCGGGGGGTTTGAACACTGAAGCTTTCTTT. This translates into CSVSSGGLNTEAFF.

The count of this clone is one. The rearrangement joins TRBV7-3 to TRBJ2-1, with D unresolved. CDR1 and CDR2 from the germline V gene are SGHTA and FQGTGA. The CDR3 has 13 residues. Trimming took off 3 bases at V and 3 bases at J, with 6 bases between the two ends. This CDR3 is CASSLAVYNEQFF. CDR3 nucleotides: TGTGCCAGCAGCTTGGCGGTCTACAATGAGCAGTTCTTC.

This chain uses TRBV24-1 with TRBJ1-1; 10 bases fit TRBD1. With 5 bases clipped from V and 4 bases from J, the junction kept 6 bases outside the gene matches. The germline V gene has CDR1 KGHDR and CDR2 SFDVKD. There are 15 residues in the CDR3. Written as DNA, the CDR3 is TGTGCCACCAGTGTGGGGACAGGGGCTACCACTGAAGCTTTCTTT. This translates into CATSVGTGATTEAFF.

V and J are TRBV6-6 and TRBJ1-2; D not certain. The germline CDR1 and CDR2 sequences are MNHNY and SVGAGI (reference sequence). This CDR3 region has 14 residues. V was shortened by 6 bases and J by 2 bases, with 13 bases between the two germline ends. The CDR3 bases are TGTGCCAGCAGGGTTGGAAATCACAACTATGGCTACACCTTC. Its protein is CASRVGNHNYGYTF.

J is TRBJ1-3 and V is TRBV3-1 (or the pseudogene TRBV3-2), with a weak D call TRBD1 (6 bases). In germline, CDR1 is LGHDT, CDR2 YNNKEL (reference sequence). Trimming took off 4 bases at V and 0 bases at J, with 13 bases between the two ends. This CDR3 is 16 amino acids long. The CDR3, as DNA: TGTGCCAGCAGCCGACGACAGGCCTCCTCTGGAAACACCATATATTTT. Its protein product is CASSRRQASSGNTIYF.

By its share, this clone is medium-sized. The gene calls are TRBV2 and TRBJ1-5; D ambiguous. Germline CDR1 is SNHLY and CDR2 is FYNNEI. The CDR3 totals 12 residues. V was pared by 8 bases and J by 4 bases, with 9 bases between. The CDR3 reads CASARGNQPQHF. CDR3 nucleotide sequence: TGTGCCAGCGCACGGGGAAATCAGCCCCAGCATTTT.

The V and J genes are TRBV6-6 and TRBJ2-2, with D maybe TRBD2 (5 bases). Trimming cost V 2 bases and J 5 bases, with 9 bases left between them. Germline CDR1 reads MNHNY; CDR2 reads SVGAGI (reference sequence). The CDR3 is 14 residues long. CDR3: CASSYGRGTGELFF. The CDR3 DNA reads TGTGCCAGCAGTTACGGTCGGGGAACCGGGGAGCTGTTTTTT.

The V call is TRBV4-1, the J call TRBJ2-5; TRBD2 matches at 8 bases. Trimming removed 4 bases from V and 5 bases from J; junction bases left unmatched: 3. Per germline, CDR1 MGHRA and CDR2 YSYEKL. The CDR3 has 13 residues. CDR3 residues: CASSPSGGETQYF. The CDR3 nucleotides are TGCGCCAGCAGCCCAAGCGGGGGTGAGACCCAGTACTTC.

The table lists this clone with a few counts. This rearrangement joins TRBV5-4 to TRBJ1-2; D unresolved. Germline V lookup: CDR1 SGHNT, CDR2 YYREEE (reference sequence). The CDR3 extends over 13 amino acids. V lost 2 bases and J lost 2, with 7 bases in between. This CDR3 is CASSFVGNYGYTF. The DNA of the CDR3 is TGTGCCAGCAGCTTTGTAGGGAACTATGGCTACACCTTC.

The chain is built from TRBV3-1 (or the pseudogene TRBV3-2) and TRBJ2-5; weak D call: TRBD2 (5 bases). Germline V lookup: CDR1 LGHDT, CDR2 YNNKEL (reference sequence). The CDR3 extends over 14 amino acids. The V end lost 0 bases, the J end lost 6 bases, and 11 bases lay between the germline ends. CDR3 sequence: CASSQDGQRQTQYF. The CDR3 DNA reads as TGTGCCAGCAGCCAAGATGGCCAGCGGCAGACCCAGTACTTC.

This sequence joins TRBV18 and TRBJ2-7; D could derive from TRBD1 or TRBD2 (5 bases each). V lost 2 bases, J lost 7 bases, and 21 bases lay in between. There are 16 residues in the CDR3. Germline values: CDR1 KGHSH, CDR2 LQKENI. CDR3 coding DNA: TGTGCCAGCTCACCAATTGGGGGTTTCAGGTCGCGGGAGCAGTACGTC. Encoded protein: CASSPIGGFRSREQYV.

The CDR3 nucleotides read TGCAGCGTTGCAATGGGGACCCAGTACTTC. It yields the protein CSVAMGTQYF. V gene TRBV29-1 combines with J gene TRBJ2-5; D is ambiguous. The V end lost 4 bases, the J end lost 7 bases, and 7 bases lay between the germline ends. Germline values: CDR1 SQVTM, CDR2 ANQGSEA. The CDR3 extends over 10 amino acids. The full variable domain, with the rest looked up from reference TRBV29-1 and TRBJ2-5, is SAVISQKPSRDICQRGTSLTIQCQVDSQVTMMFWYRQQPGQSLTLIATANQGSEATYESGFVIDKFPISRPNLTFSTLTVSNMSPEDSSIYLCSVAMGTQYFGPGTRLLVL.

CDR3 protein: CASSRFGTGSYEQYV. The CDR3 region has the DNA TGTGCCAGCAGCCGCTTTGGGACGGGGAGCTACGAGCAGTACGTC. This chain joins TRBV6-6 and TRBJ2-7; D may correspond to TRBD1 or TRBD2 (5 bases each). Trimming stripped 6 bases from V and 3 bases from J, with 18 bases between. Per the germline V gene, CDR1 is MNHNY and CDR2 is SVGAGI (reference sequence). The CDR3 has 15 amino acids.

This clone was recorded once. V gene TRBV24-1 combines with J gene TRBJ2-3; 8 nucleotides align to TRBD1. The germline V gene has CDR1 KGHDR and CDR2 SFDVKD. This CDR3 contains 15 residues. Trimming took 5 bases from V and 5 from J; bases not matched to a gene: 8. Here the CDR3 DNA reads TGTGCCACCAGTGCCAAGACAGGGGCAAGAGATACGCAGTATTTT. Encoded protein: CATSAKTGARDTQYF.

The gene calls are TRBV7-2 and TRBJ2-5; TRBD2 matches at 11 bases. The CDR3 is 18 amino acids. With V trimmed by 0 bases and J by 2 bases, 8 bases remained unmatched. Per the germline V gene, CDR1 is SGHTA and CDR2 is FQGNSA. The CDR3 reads CASSLALSGGARQETQYF. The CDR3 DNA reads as TGTGCCAGCAGCTTAGCGCTTAGCGGGGGGGCCCGTCAAGAGACCCAGTACTTC.